These 26 T cell receptor beta chains were sequenced from one sample in a study of T cell repertoires in cytomegalovirus infection. TCRdb fed the reads into MiXCR, producing one record per CDR3 protein. The sample includes approximately 240,000 distinct CDR3 sequences, about 12% of them seen just once. Sequencing was carried out using PBMCs. These receptors were obtained from a human donor in good health (CMV status not recorded). Some clones in this sample may be carry-over from other donors' samples.

This clonotype showed up many times. The chain carries TRBV11-3 and TRBJ2-2, with a tentative D call TRBD1 (7 bases). The germline gives CDR1 SGHNT, CDR2 YENEEA. Trimming cost V 5 bases and J 2 bases, with 12 bases left between them. The length of the CDR3 is 15 residues. Here the CDR3 reads CASSRGTANTGELFF. For the CDR3, the DNA is TGTGCCAGCAGCCGCGGGACAGCAAACACCGGGGAGCTGTTTTTT.

This clonotype has a handful of counts. V is TRBV4-1 and J is TRBJ1-6; D is undetermined. The germline V gene encodes CDR1 MGHRA and CDR2 YSYEKL. The CDR3 has 15 amino acids. Trimming removed 1 base from V and 10 bases from J, with 14 bases in between. The CDR3 reads CASSQGGGRTSPLHF. CDR3 nucleotide sequence: TGCGCCAGCAGCCAAGGGGGAGGGCGAACCTCACCCCTCCACTTT.

This clonotype has ten or more counts. The chain is built from TRBV19 and TRBJ2-1, with D uncertain. Germline CDR1 LNHDA, CDR2 SQIVND (reference sequence). The CDR3 is 15 amino acids. V shed 2 bases and J shed 0 bases, with 8 bases lying between them. This chain's CDR3 is CASSISASSYNEQFF. The CDR3 DNA is TGTGCCAGTAGTATATCGGCTAGCTCCTACAATGAGCAGTTCTTC.

The CDR3 DNA reads as TGTGCCAGCAGCGCCGGACTAGCGCGAGTGGGAAATACGCAGTATTTT. This encodes CASSAGLARVGNTQYF. The gene calls are TRBV11-3 and TRBJ2-3, with 9 bases aligning to TRBD2. V was clipped by 5 bases and J by 7 bases; unmatched bases: 13. This CDR3 has 16 residues. Germline values: CDR1 SGHNT, CDR2 YENEEA.

This clonotype was counted a few times. The gene calls are TRBV12-3 or TRBV12-4 and TRBJ1-2; no firm D call. The V end lost 3 bases, the J end lost 6 bases, and 14 bases lay between the germline ends. This CDR3 is 14 amino acids long. The CDR3: CASSLRAPTDGYTF. CDR3 nucleotides: TGTGCCAGCAGTTTGCGAGCTCCGACCGATGGCTACACCTTC.

At least ten counts were recorded for this clonotype. J is TRBJ2-7 and V is TRBV7-2; 13 bases are shared with TRBD2. This CDR3 region has 15 residues. CDR1 is SGHTA and CDR2 is FQGNSA in the germline V gene. The V gene end was trimmed by 2 bases and the J gene end by 7 bases; junction bases not matched to a gene: 5. In DNA, the CDR3 is TGTGCCAGCAGCTTAACTAGCGGGAGGGCGGGGGAGCAGTACTTC. It is translated as CASSLTSGRAGEQYF.

As regards this clonotype: This may be a read error, as it is one base from a much larger clone. CDR3 sequence: CASSNAGTGNTEAFF. DNA for the CDR3: TGTGCCAGTAGTAACGCCGGGACAGGGAACACTGAAGCTTTCTTT. The chain is built from TRBV19 and TRBJ1-1, with 8 bases lining up with TRBD1. The germline CDR1 and CDR2 sequences are LNHDA and SQIVND (reference sequence). This CDR3 has 15 amino acids. Germline trimming cut 4 bases from V and 1 base from J; bases unmatched to any gene: 5.

This clonotype was counted many times. V and J are TRBV7-2 and TRBJ2-2; D is perhaps TRBD1 (6 bases). Germline CDR1 is SGHTA and CDR2 is FQGNSA. The CDR3 loop spans 16 amino acids. Between the trimmed V and J ends, which lost 4 bases and 0 bases, there was a span of 12 bases. The CDR3 region has the DNA TGTGCCAGCAGCTCAGGACAGTCCGCGAACACCGGGGAGCTGTTTTTT. Encoded protein: CASSSGQSANTGELFF.

This clonotype came up many times. This sequence joins TRBV7-8 and TRBJ1-1, with a weak D call TRBD1 (6 bases). Germline loops: CDR1 SGHVS, CDR2 FQNEAQ. There are 15 residues in the CDR3. The ends were cut back, 3 bases at V and 0 bases at J, with 11 bases in the middle. This chain's CDR3 is CASSLGRGLNTEAFF. CDR3 in DNA: TGTGCCAGCAGCTTGGGCAGGGGACTGAACACTGAAGCTTTCTTT.

This clonotype was seen many times. The chain joins TRBV18 to TRBJ1-1, with TRBD1 identical over 7 bases. This CDR3 contains 12 residues. Germline CDR1 KGHSH, CDR2 LQKENI. V gave up 5 bases and J gave up 8 bases; unmatched junction bases: 5. The CDR3 region has the DNA TGTGCCAGCTCATTGAAGGACAGGGAAGCTTTCTTT. Residues: CASSLKDREAFF.

V usage is TRBV6-2 or TRBV6-3 and J usage is TRBJ2-7; 10 nucleotides line up with TRBD1. CDR3 length equals 15 residues. With 6 bases clipped from V and 5 bases from J, the junction kept 10 bases outside the gene matches. From germline, CDR1 is MNHEY and CDR2 SVGEGT. The chain's CDR3 is CASRRQGATTDEQYF. DNA for the CDR3: TGTGCCAGCAGGCGACAGGGGGCCACTACGGACGAGCAGTACTTC.

This clonotype was counted many times. J is TRBJ1-4 and V is TRBV29-1; a possible D gene is TRBD1 (5 bases). Looked up from germline, CDR1 is SQVTM and CDR2 is ANQGSEA. The CDR3 runs to 13 residues. V was shortened by 5 bases and J by 8 bases, with 15 bases between the two germline ends. In DNA, the CDR3 is TGCAGCGTTACCGGGACCGAGGGAGAAAAACTGTTTTTT. This translates into CSVTGTEGEKLFF.

This clonotype was seen at least ten times. This rearrangement joins TRBV4-3 to TRBJ1-1; D is perhaps TRBD1 (6 bases). The CDR3 runs to 15 residues. Deletions cut 0 bases from V and 4 bases from J, with 12 bases between. Germline V lookup: CDR1 LGHNA, CDR2 YSLEER. CDR3 nucleotides: TGCGCCAGCAGCCAAGAGAACAGGGCGTTCACTGAAGCTTTCTTT. Its translation is CASSQENRAFTEAFF.

The rearrangement joins TRBV6-5 to TRBJ1-2; 7 nucleotides line up with TRBD1. With V trimmed by 7 bases and J by 5 bases, 13 bases remained unmatched. This CDR3 spans 15 amino acids. Germline loops: CDR1 MNHEY, CDR2 SVGAGI. Written as DNA, the CDR3 is TGTGCCAGCACCCAATCAGGGACAGTGATTTATGGCTACACCTTC. It specifies CASTQSGTVIYGYTF.

This clonotype occurred many times. The chain combines TRBV7-2 with TRBJ2-3, with 11 bases aligning to TRBD2. The length of the CDR3 is 17 residues. Trimming removed 5 bases from V and 3 bases from J; junction bases left unmatched: 10. Germline values: CDR1 SGHTA, CDR2 FQGNSA. In nucleotides, the CDR3 is TGTGCCAGCAGCCCCGGGACTAGCGGCTTAGGAACAGATACGCAGTATTTT. This sequence encodes CASSPGTSGLGTDTQYF.

This clonotype was seen more than once but under ten times. The rearrangement links TRBV2 to TRBJ2-5, with unresolved D. CDR3 length: 12 residues. Trimming pared 10 bases from V and 5 bases from J, leaving 14 bases between. Per the germline V gene, CDR1 is SNHLY and CDR2 is FYNNEI. The CDR3 region is CANGPLWETQYF. In nucleotides, the CDR3 is TGTGCCAACGGGCCTTTATGGGAGACCCAGTACTTC.

The chain joins TRBV6-1 to TRBJ2-1; 7 nucleotides align to TRBD2. CDR3 size: 14 residues. Germline trimming cut 7 bases from V and 12 bases from J; bases unmatched to any gene: 15. The germline V gene encodes CDR1 MNHNS and CDR2 SASEGT. Written as DNA, the CDR3 is TGTGCCAGCAACCCAGCGGGAACTGGCGGCGGGCAGTTCTTC. This translates into CASNPAGTGGGQFF.

This clonotype was found many times. The chain recombines TRBV5-1 with TRBJ1-3; D possibly corresponds to TRBD1 (6 bases). The length of the CDR3 is 15 residues. Germline lookup yields CDR1 SGHRS and CDR2 YFSETQ. Trimming took off 4 bases at V and 0 bases at J, with 11 bases between the two ends. CDR3 coding DNA: TGCGCCAGCAGCCCGGACAGTTACTCTGGAAACACCATATATTTT. Its translation: CASSPDSYSGNTIYF.

This clonotype was seen at least ten times. The chain uses TRBV6-1 and TRBJ1-2, with 7 bases matching TRBD1. CDR1 and CDR2 (germline): MNHNS, SASEGT. This CDR3 has 15 amino acids. V shed 5 bases, J shed 4 bases, and the junction held 10 bases outside the gene matches. DNA for the CDR3: TGTGCCAGCAGTCCTGCAGGGGGAGACGTCTATGGCTACACCTTC. Translation gives CASSPAGGDVYGYTF.

Many counts were recorded for this clonotype. The rearrangement uses TRBV7-8 and TRBJ1-5; D unresolved. The V end lost 1 base, the J end lost 4 bases, and 5 bases lay between the germline ends. Germline values: CDR1 SGHVS, CDR2 FQNEAQ. This CDR3 is built from 13 residues. CDR3 residues: CASSLGQNQPQHF. The CDR3 DNA reads as TGTGCCAGCAGCTTAGGCCAAAATCAGCCCCAGCATTTT.

The chain recombines TRBV29-1 with TRBJ2-5, with D possibly matching TRBD1 (6 bases). The CDR3 contains 14 residues. Germline CDR1 and CDR2: SQVTM and ANQGSEA. Deletions cut 4 bases from V and 0 bases from J, with 12 bases between. The CDR3: CSVVMDSDQETQYF. The CDR3 DNA is TGCAGCGTTGTTATGGACAGCGACCAAGAGACCCAGTACTTC.

The rearrangement links TRBV20-1 to TRBJ1-1; perhaps TRBD1 as D (5 bases). Trimming shortened V by 6 bases and J by 0 bases, and 14 bases separated the two germline ends. CDR1 is DFQATT, CDR2 SNEGSKA, per germline (reference sequence). The CDR3 spans 14 residues. CDR3 nucleotides: TGCAGTGCCCCCTCGACAGTTTTGAACACTGAAGCTTTCTTT. Its translation is CSAPSTVLNTEAFF.

As to this clonotype: One base away lies a much larger clone, so this may be a sequencing read error. This rearrangement joins TRBV6-1 to TRBJ1-5; D not certain. Trimming took 7 bases from V and 7 from J, leaving 14 bases between them. CDR3 size: 13 residues. Germline CDR1 MNHNS, CDR2 SASEGT. CDR3 region: CASNYEGDQPQHF. The CDR3 DNA sequence: TGTGCCAGCAATTACGAGGGTGACCAGCCCCAGCATTTT.

Turning to this clonotype: This clone may be a read error of a much larger clone one base away. V usage is TRBV19 and J usage is TRBJ1-1; 7 bases are shared with TRBD1. Per the germline V gene, CDR1 is LNHDA and CDR2 is SQIVND (reference sequence). This CDR3 comprises 14 residues. This CDR3 is CDSTPYRGNTEAFF. CDR3 bases: TGTGACAGTACCCCCTACAGGGGGAACACTGAAGCTTTCTTT.

This clonotype was detected many times. The V call is TRBV7-2, the J call TRBJ1-4; possible D gene TRBD1, 5 bases. The CDR3 is 14 residues long. Trimming shortened V by 5 bases and J by 6 bases, and 13 bases separated the two germline ends. Germline-derived CDR1 and CDR2 are SGHTA and FQGNSA. The CDR3 here is CASSPHGGDEKLFF. Here the CDR3 DNA reads TGTGCCAGCAGCCCGCACGGAGGGGATGAAAAACTGTTTTTT.

V usage is TRBV9 and J usage is TRBJ2-1; D gene unclear. CDR3 length: 15 amino acids. The germline V gene has CDR1 SGDLS and CDR2 YYNGEE. Trimming took off 4 bases at V and 5 bases at J, with 16 bases between the two ends. The DNA for the CDR3 is TGTGCCAGCAGCCCACAGCTCCACAAGAACAATGAGCAGTTCTTC. Encoded protein: CASSPQLHKNNEQFF.